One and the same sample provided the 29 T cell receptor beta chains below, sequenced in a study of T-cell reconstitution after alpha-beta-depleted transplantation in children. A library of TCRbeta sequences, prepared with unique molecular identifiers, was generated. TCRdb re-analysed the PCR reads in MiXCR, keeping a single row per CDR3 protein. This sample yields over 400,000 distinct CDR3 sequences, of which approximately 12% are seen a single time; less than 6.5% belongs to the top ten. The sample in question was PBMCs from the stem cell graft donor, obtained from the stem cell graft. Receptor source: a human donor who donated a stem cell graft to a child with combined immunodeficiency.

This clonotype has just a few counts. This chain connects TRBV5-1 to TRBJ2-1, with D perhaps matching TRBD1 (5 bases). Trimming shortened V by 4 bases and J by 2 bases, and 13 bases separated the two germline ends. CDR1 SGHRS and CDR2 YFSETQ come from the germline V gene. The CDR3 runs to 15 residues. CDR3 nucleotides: TGCGCCAGCAGCCAGGCTGGGGCCGCCTACAATGAGCAGTTCTTC. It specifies CASSQAGAAYNEQFF.

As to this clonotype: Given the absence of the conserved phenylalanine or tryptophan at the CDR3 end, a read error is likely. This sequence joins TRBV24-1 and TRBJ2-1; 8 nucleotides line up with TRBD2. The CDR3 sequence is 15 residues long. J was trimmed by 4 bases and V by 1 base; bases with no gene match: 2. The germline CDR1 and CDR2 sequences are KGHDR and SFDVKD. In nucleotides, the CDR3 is TGTGCCACCAGTGATTTAGAGCGGGGGTACAATGAGCAGTTCTCC. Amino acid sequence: CATSDLERGYNEQFS.

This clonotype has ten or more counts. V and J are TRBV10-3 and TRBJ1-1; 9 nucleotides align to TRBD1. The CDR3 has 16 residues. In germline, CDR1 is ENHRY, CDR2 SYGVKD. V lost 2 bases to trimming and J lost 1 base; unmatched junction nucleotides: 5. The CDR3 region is CAISEPATGGNTEAFF. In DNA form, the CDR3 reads TGTGCCATCAGTGAGCCGGCGACAGGGGGGAACACTGAAGCTTTCTTT.

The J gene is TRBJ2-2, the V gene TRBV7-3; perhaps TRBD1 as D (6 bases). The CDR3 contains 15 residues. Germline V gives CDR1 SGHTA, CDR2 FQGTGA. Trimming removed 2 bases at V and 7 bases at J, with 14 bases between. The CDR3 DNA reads TGTGCCAGCAGCTTATCACCAGGGGCAGGCGGGGAGCTGTTTTTT. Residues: CASSLSPGAGGELFF.

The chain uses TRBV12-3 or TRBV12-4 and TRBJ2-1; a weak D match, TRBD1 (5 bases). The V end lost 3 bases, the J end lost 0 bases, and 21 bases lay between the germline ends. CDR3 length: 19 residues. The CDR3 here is CASSFSRASGLSSYNEQFF. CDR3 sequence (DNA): TGTGCCAGCAGTTTCTCCAGGGCCTCTGGCCTCTCCTCCTACAATGAGCAGTTCTTC.

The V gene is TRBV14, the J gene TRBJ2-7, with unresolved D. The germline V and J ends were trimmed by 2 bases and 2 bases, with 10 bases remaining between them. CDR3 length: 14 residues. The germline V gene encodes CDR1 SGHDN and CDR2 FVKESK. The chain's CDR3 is CASSQSEPPYEQYF. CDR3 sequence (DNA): TGTGCCAGCAGCCAAAGCGAGCCACCCTACGAGCAGTACTTC.

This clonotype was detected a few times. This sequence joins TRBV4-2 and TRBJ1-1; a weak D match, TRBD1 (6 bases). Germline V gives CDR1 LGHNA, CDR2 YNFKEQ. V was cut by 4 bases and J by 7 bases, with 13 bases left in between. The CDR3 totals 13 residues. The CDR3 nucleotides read TGTGCCAGCAGCCCAGGGGACGATAATGAAGCTTTCTTT. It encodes CASSPGDDNEAFF.

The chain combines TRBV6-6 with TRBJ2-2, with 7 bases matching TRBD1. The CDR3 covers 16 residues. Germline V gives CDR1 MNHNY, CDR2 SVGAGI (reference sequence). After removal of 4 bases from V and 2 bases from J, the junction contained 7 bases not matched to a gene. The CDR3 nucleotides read TGTGCCAGCAGTTCATTGACAGGGCCCAACACCGGGGAGCTGTTTTTT. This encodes CASSSLTGPNTGELFF.

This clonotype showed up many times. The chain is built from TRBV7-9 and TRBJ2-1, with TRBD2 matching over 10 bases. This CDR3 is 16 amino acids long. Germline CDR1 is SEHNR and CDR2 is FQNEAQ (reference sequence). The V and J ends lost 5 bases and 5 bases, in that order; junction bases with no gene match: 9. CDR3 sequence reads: CASSRAGGLADNEQFF. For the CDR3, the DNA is TGTGCCAGCAGCCGTGCGGGCGGACTAGCGGACAATGAGCAGTTCTTC.

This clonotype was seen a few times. CDR3 DNA sequence: TGTGCCAGCAGCGTGGGAACAGGGGATCAGCCCCAGCATTTT. This gives the protein CASSVGTGDQPQHF. The V and J genes are TRBV9 and TRBJ1-5; 7 bases map to TRBD1. Germline CDR1 reads SGDLS; CDR2 reads YYNGEE. The CDR3 contains 14 residues. V lost 2 bases to trimming and J lost 5 bases; unmatched junction nucleotides: 4. Looking up the rest from reference TRBV9 and TRBJ1-5 gives the full variable domain: DSGVTQTPKHLITATGQRVTLRCSPRSGDLSVYWYQQSLDQGLQFLIQYYNGEERAKGNILERFSAQQFPDLHSELNLSSLELGDSALYFCASSVGTGDQPQHFGDGTRLSIL.

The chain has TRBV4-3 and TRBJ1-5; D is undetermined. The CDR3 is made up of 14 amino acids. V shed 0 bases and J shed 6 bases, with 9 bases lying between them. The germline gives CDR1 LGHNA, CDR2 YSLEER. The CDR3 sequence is CASSQDGRVQPQHF. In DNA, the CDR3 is TGCGCCAGCAGCCAAGATGGAAGGGTTCAGCCCCAGCATTTT.

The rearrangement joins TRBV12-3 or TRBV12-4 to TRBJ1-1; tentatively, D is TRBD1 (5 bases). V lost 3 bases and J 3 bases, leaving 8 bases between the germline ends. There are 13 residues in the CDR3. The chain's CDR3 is CASSFQGHTEAFF. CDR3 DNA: TGTGCCAGCAGTTTTCAGGGACACACTGAAGCTTTCTTT.

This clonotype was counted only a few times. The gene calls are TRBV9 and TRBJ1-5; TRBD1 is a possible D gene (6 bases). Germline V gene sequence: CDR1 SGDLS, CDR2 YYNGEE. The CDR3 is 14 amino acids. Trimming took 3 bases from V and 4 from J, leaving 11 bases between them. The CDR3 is CASSESGVNQPQHF. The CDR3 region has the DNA TGTGCCAGCAGCGAGTCAGGGGTAAATCAGCCCCAGCATTTT.

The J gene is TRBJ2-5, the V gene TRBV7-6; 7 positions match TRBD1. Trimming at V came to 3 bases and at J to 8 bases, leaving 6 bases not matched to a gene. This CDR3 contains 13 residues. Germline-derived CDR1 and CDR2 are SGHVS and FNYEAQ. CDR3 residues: CASSFFTGVTQYF. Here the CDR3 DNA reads TGTGCCAGCAGCTTCTTCACAGGGGTAACCCAGTACTTC.

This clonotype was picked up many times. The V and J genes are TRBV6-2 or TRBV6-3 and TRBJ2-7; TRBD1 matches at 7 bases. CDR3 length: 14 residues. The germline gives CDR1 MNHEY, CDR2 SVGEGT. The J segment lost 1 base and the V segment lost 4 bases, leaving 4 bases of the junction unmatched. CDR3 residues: CASSSGGWSYEQYF. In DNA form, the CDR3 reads TGTGCCAGCAGTTCAGGGGGTTGGTCCTACGAGCAGTACTTC.

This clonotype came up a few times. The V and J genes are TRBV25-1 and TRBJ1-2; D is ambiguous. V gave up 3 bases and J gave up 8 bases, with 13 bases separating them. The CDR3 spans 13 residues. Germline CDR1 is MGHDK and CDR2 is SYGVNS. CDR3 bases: TGTGCCAGCAGTGATTATAAGGGTGGCGGCTACACCTTC. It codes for CASSDYKGGGYTF.

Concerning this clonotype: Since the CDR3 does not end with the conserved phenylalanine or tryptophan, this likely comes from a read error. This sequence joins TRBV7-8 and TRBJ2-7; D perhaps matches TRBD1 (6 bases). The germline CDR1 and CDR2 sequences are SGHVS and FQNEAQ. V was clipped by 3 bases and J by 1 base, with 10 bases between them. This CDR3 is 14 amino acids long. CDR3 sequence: CASSLTGRSYEQYL. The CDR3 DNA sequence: TGTGCCAGCAGCTTGACAGGACGATCCTACGAGCAGTACCTC.

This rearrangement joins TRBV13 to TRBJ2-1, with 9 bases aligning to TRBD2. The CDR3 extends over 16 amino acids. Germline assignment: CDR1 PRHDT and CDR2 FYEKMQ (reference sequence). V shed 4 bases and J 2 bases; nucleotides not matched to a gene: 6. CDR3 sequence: CASSSIGGGAYNEQFF. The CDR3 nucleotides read TGTGCCAGCAGCTCTATAGGCGGGGGGGCCTACAATGAGCAGTTCTTC. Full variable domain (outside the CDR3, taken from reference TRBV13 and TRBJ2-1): AAGVIQSPRHLIKEKRETATLKCYPIPRHDTVYWYQQGPGQDPQFLISFYEKMQSDKGSIPDRFSAQQFSDYHSELNMSSLELGDSALYFCASSSIGGGAYNEQFFGPGTRLTVL.

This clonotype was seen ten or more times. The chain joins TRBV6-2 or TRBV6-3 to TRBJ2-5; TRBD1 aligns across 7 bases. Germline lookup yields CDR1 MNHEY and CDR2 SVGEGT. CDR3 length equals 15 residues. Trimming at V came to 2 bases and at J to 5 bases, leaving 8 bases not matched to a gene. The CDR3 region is CASSYNRGSWETQYF. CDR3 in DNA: TGTGCCAGCAGTTACAACAGGGGCAGCTGGGAGACCCAGTACTTC.

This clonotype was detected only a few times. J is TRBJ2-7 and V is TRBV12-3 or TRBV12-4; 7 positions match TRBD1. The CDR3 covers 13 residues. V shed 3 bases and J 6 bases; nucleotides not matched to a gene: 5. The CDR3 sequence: CASSFRGTAEQYF. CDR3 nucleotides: TGTGCCAGCAGTTTTAGGGGGACAGCCGAGCAGTACTTC.

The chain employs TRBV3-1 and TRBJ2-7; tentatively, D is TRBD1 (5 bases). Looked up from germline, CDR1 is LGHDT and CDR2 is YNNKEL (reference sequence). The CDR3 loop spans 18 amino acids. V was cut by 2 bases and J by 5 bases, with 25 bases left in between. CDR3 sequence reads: CASSQFSSRIVRVNEQYF. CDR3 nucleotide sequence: TGTGCCAGCAGCCAATTCTCTTCCCGTATTGTCAGGGTGAACGAGCAGTACTTC.

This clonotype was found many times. CDR3 protein: CASSGLAGGPYNEQFF. CDR3 DNA sequence: TGTGCCAGCAGCGGACTAGCGGGAGGGCCTTACAATGAGCAGTTCTTC. The chain uses TRBV12-3 or TRBV12-4 and TRBJ2-1, with TRBD2 matching 15 bases. The CDR3 is made up of 16 amino acids. V lost 6 bases to trimming and J lost 4 bases; unmatched junction nucleotides: 4.

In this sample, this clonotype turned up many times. The CDR3 DNA reads as TGTGCCATCAGTGATGGGACTAGCTATGGGAATGAGCAGTTCTTC. It translates to CAISDGTSYGNEQFF. The rearrangement joins TRBV10-3 to TRBJ2-1, with 9 bases lining up with TRBD2. The ends lost 3 bases at V and 7 bases at J; junction bases unmatched: 7. Germline V gene sequence: CDR1 ENHRY, CDR2 SYGVKD. This CDR3 comprises 15 residues.

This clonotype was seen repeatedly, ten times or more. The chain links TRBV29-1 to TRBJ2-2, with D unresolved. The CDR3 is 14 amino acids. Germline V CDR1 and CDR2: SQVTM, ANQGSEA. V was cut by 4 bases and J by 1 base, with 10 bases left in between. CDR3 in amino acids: CSVVGHQNTGELFF. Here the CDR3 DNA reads TGCAGCGTTGTAGGGCACCAGAACACCGGGGAGCTGTTTTTT.

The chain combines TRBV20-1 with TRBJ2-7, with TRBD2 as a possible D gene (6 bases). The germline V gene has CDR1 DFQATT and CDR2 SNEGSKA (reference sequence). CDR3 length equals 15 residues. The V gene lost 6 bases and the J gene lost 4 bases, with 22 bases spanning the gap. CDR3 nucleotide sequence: TGCAGTGCGAATACCCCCCGGGTTAGCGGTTACGAGCAGTACTTC. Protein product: CSANTPRVSGYEQYF.

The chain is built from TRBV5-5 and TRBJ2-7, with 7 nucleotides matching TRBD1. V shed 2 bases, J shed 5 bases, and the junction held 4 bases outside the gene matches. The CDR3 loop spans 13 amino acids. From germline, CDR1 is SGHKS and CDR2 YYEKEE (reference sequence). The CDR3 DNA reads TGTGCCAGCAGCTTCAGTACAGGGGACGAGCAGTACTTC. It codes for CASSFSTGDEQYF.

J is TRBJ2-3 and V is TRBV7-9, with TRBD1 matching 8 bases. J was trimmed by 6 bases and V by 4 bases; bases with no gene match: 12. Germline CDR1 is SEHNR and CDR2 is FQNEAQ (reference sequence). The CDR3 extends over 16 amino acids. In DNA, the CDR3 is TGTGCCAGCAGCTCACCCGACAGGGGAGCTTGGGATACGCAGTATTTT. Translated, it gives CASSSPDRGAWDTQYF.

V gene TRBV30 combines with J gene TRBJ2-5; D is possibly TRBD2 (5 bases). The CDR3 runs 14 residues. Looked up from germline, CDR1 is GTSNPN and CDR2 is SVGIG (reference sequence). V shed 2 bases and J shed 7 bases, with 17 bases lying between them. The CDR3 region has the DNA TGTGCCTGGAGTACTAGGACCTACTGGGGGACCCAGTACTTC. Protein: CAWSTRTYWGTQYF.

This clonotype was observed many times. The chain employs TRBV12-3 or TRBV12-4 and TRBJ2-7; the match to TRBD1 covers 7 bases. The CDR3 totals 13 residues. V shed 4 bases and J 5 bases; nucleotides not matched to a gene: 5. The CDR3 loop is CASSSFDRDEQYF. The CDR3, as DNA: TGTGCCAGCAGTTCCTTCGACAGGGACGAGCAGTACTTC.